The source of this TCR beta chain is a study of blood T cell repertoires in COVID-19. Germline CDR1 is LNHDA and CDR2 is SQIVND (reference sequence). V was cut by 9 bases and J by 2 bases, with 11 bases left in between. The CDR3 consists of 12 residues. Assay: immunoSEQ multiplex PCR; the TCRdb copy retains only in-frame clones and omits some. The sample carries some 200,000 clones, about 80% recorded once. This chain links TRBV19 with TRBJ2-7; tentative D call: TRBD1 (6 bases). This TCR was sampled from a woman in her thirties or forties with acute COVID-19. Sequenced material: PBMCs or T cells enriched from blood (not recorded which). The CDR3 bases are TGTGCCAGCAGTGCAGGGGCCTACGAGCAGTACTTC. Amino acid sequence: CASSAGAYEQYF.